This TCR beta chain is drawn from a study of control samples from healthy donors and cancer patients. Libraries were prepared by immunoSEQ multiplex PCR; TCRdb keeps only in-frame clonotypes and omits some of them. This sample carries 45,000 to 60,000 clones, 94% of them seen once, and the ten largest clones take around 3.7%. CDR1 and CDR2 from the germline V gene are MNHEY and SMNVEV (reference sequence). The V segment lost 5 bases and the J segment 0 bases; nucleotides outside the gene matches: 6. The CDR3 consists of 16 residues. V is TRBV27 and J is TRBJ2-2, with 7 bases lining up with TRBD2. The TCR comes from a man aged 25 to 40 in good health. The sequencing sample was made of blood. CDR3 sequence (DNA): TGTGCCAGCAGTCCAGGACTAGGCGCGAACACCGGGGAGCTGTTTTTT. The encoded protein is CASSPGLGANTGELFF.